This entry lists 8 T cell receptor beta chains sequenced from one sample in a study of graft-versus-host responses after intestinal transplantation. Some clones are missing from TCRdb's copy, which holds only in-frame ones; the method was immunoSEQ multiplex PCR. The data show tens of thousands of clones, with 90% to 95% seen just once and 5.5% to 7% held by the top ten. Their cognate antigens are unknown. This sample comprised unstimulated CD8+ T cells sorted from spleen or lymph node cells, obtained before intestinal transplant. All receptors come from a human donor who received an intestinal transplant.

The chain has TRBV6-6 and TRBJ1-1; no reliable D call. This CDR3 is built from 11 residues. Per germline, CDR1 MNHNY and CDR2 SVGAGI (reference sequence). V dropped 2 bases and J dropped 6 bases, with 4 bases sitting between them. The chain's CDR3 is CASSYVSEAFF. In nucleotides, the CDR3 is TGTGCCAGCAGTTACGTATCTGAAGCTTTCTTT.

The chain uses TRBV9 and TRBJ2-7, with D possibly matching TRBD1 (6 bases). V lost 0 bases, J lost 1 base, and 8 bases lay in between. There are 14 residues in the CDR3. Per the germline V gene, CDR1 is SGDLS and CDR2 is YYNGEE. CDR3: CASSVAGQSYEQYF. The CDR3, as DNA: TGTGCCAGCAGCGTAGCAGGACAGTCCTACGAGCAGTACTTC.

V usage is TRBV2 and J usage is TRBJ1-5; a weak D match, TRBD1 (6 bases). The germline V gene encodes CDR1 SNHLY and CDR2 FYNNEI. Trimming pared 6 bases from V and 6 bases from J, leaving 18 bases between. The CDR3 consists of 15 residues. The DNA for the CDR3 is TGTGCCAGCAGGGGACACATGGGCGTACGTCAGCCCCAGCATTTT. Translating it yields CASRGHMGVRQPQHF. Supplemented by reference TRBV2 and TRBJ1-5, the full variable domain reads EPEVTQTPSHQVTQMGQEVILRCVPISNHLYFYWYRQILGQKVEFLVSFYNNEISEKSEIFDDQFSVERPDGSNFTLKIRSTKLEDSAMYFCASRGHMGVRQPQHFGDGTRLSIL.

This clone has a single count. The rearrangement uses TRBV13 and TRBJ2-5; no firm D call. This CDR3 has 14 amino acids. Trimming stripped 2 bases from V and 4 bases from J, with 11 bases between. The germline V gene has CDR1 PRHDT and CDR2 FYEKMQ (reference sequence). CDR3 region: CASSLKGRGETQYF. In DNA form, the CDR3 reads TGTGCCAGCAGCTTAAAGGGTCGAGGAGAGACCCAGTACTTC.

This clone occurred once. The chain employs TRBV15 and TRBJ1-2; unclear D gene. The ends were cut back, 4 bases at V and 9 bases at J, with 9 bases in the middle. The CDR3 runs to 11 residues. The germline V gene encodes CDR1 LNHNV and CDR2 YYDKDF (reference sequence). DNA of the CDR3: TGTGCCACCAGCACGGGGAGGCGCTACACCTTC. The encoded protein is CATSTGRRYTF.

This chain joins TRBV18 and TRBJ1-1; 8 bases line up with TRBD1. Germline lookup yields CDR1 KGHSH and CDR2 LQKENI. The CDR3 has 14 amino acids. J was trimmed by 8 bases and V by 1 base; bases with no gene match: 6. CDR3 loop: CASSPLIRGQEAFF. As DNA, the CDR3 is TGTGCCAGCTCACCACTGATCAGGGGGCAGGAAGCTTTCTTT.

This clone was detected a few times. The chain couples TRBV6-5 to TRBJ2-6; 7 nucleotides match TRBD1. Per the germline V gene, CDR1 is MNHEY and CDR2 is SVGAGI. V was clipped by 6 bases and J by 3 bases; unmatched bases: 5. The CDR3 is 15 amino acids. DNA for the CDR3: TGTGCCAGCAGGAGAACAGGGGTTGGGGCCAACGTCCTGACTTTC. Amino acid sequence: CASRRTGVGANVLTF.

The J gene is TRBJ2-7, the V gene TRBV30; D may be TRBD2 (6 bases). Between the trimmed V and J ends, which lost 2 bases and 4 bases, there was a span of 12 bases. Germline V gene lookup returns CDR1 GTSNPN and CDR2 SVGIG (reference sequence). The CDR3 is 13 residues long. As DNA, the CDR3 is TGTGCCTGGAGTCCCGGGACTGGGTACGAGCAGTACTTC. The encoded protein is CAWSPGTGYEQYF.